Following are 8 T cell receptor beta chains from one sample sequenced in a study of T-cell memory formation after mild COVID-19. TCRdb used MiXCR to reprocess the 5' RACE reads, holding one entry per CDR3 protein. This table holds over 14,000 distinct CDR3 sequences, approximately 19% found once. The specimen was PBMCs or a T cell subset sorted from them (not recorded which). The receptors here all came from an adult woman who had mild COVID-19 (a few samples of this study predate the infection). Cell type and time point are not known.

This clonotype was counted many times. The chain carries TRBV5-6 and TRBJ2-7; D unclear. Germline CDR1 reads SGHDT; CDR2 reads YYEEEE. The CDR3 is 14 amino acids. V lost 2 bases and J 0 bases, leaving 9 bases between the germline ends. The CDR3, as DNA: TGTGCCAGCAGCTTCGGACGGCCCTCCTACGAGCAGTACTTC. Amino acid sequence: CASSFGRPSYEQYF.

This clonotype was recorded at least ten times. The chain uses TRBV27 and TRBJ2-1, with 7 positions matching TRBD2. The germline V gene encodes CDR1 MNHEY and CDR2 SMNVEV (reference sequence). V gave up 6 bases and J gave up 6 bases; unmatched junction bases: 11. The CDR3 spans 15 residues. CDR3 loop: CASSWGGSATNEQFF. CDR3 nucleotides: TGTGCCAGCAGCTGGGGGGGTTCAGCCACCAATGAGCAGTTCTTC.

This clonotype was counted at least ten times. This chain uses TRBV4-1 with TRBJ2-7; D assignment may be TRBD1 or TRBD2 (5 bases each). The CDR3 contains 17 residues. CDR1 is MGHRA and CDR2 is YSYEKL in the germline V gene. V lost 4 bases to trimming and J lost 0 bases, with 19 bases between them. DNA of the CDR3: TGCGCCAGCAGCCGTTCCCAGGGACGCCGTCCCTCCTACGAGCAGTACTTC. Its translation is CASSRSQGRRPSYEQYF.

This clonotype came up once. The V gene is TRBV29-1, the J gene TRBJ2-3; the D is unclear. The CDR3 consists of 11 residues. Germline values: CDR1 SQVTM, CDR2 ANQGSEA. With 6 bases removed from V and 5 bases from J, the gap between germline ends came to 9 bases. DNA for the CDR3: TGCAGCGTGGAGACGGTAGATACGCAGTATTTT. This encodes CSVETVDTQYF.

This clonotype was observed at least ten times. The rearrangement links TRBV3-1 to TRBJ2-1; possibly TRBD1 or TRBD2 for D (5 bases each). The V end lost 4 bases, the J end lost 0 bases, and 10 bases lay between the germline ends. The V gene's germline CDR1 is LGHDT and CDR2 YNNKEL (reference sequence). There are 15 residues in the CDR3. CDR3 nucleotide sequence: TGTGCCAGCAGCCGGGACCTGAGCTCCTACAATGAGCAGTTCTTC. It is translated as CASSRDLSSYNEQFF.

This clonotype occurred many times. The chain employs TRBV3-1 and TRBJ2-3; TRBD2 might be the D (6 bases). This CDR3 contains 16 residues. Germline V lookup: CDR1 LGHDT, CDR2 YNNKEL (reference sequence). Trimming shortened V by 0 bases and J by 3 bases, and 13 bases separated the two germline ends. CDR3 amino acids: CASSQDRRGGTDTQYF. As DNA, the CDR3 is TGTGCCAGCAGCCAAGATCGAAGGGGAGGAACAGATACGCAGTATTTT.

In this sample, this clonotype turned up many times. The rearrangement uses TRBV14 and TRBJ2-1, with TRBD2 identical over 9 bases. This CDR3 comprises 15 residues. Trimming removed 4 bases from V and 5 bases from J; junction bases left unmatched: 6. Germline V lookup: CDR1 SGHDN, CDR2 FVKESK. The CDR3 DNA is TGTGCCAGCAGCCTGTTAGCGGGAGTCCACAATGAGCAGTTCTTC. It codes for CASSLLAGVHNEQFF.

At least ten counts were recorded for this clonotype. The chain recombines TRBV5-1 with TRBJ2-7; D is unclear. The ends were cut back, 4 bases at V and 5 bases at J, with 10 bases in the middle. Germline values: CDR1 SGHRS, CDR2 YFSETQ. The CDR3 length is 12 residues. CDR3 bases: TGCGCCAGCAGCCCCGGAGTTAACGAGCAGTACTTC. Its protein is CASSPGVNEQYF.